The 8 T cell receptor beta chains below all came from one sample that was sequenced in a study of immune characteristics of hereditary and idiopathic chronic pancreatitis. Patients having total pancreatectomy with islet autotransplantation provided the chronic pancreatitis pancreas tissue. TCRdb's copy holds only in-frame clones and misses some; the assay was immunoSEQ multiplex PCR. The sample lists over 11,000 clones, 73% occurring once. Material: pancreas tissue with hereditary chronic pancreatitis. All receptors come from a human donor with chronic pancreatitis.

This CDR3 is CASSQVGGGQFF. CDR3 in DNA: TGTGCCAGCAGCCAAGTCGGTGGGGGGCAGTTCTTC. The rearrangement links TRBV3-1 (or the pseudogene TRBV3-2) to TRBJ2-1; D is tentatively TRBD1 or TRBD2 (5 bases each). The germline gives CDR1 LGHDT, CDR2 YNNKEL (reference sequence). Deletions cut 1 base from V and 12 bases from J, with 10 bases between. CDR3 size: 12 residues.

The gene calls are TRBV28 and TRBJ1-4; D remains unclear. The CDR3 covers 10 residues. Deletions cut 5 bases from V and 8 bases from J, with 3 bases between. Germline values: CDR1 MDHEN, CDR2 SYDVKM. CDR3 sequence (DNA): TGTGCCAGCAGTGCAGAAAAACTGTTTTTT. As protein: CASSAEKLFF.

The chain combines TRBV10-3 with TRBJ2-7, with 9 bases aligning to TRBD2. This CDR3 has 12 amino acids. Trimming removed 9 bases from V and 4 bases from J; junction bases left unmatched: 4. The germline V gene has CDR1 ENHRY and CDR2 SYGVKD. In DNA, the CDR3 is TGTGCCATTAGCGGGAGTGCTTACGAGCAGTACTTC. Translation gives CAISGSAYEQYF.

This chain uses TRBV6-1 with TRBJ2-2, with 10 nucleotides matching TRBD2. The germline V gene encodes CDR1 MNHNS and CDR2 SASEGT. V shed 2 bases, J shed 3 bases, and the junction held 0 bases outside the gene matches. The CDR3 is made up of 15 amino acids. CDR3: CASSELAGDTGELFF. CDR3 sequence (DNA): TGTGCCAGCAGTGAACTAGCGGGAGACACCGGGGAGCTGTTTTTT.

The chain links TRBV6-6 to TRBJ1-3; no clear D. The V end was cut by 2 bases, the J end by 0 bases, with 8 bases between. The germline CDR1 and CDR2 sequences are MNHNY and SVGAGI (reference sequence). The CDR3 contains 15 residues. This CDR3 is CASSYEGSSGNTIYF. The CDR3, as DNA: TGTGCCAGCAGTTACGAAGGCTCCTCTGGAAACACCATATATTTT.

The chain has TRBV4-1 and TRBJ2-4; D assignment may be TRBD1 or TRBD2 (5 bases each). The CDR3 covers 16 residues. Deletions cut 1 base from V and 11 bases from J, with 21 bases between. Per the germline V gene, CDR1 is MGHRA and CDR2 is YSYEKL. In DNA, the CDR3 is TGCGCCAGCAGCCAAGGGGGGACCAGAGGTACGGGGTTTCAGTACTTC. Protein sequence: CASSQGGTRGTGFQYF.

On this clone: Other DNA sequences in this specimen translate into the identical CDR3. The V and J genes are TRBV3-1 (or the pseudogene TRBV3-2) and TRBJ2-3, with D uncertain. The CDR3 spans 12 residues. Trimming took 3 bases from V and 3 from J, leaving 4 bases between them. Germline V gives CDR1 LGHDT, CDR2 YNNKEL (reference sequence). In DNA form, the CDR3 reads TGTGCCAGCAGCCAGGGGACAGATACGCAGTATTTT. It encodes CASSQGTDTQYF.

This chain connects TRBV19 to TRBJ2-3; maybe TRBD1 (6 bases). Trimming cost V 3 bases and J 2 bases, with 9 bases left between them. This CDR3 comprises 14 residues. Germline V gene data show CDR1 as LNHDA and CDR2 as SQIVND (reference sequence). CDR3: CASSMKGDTDTQYF. The CDR3, as DNA: TGTGCCAGTAGTATGAAGGGGGACACAGATACGCAGTATTTT. The whole variable domain, filled in from reference TRBV19 and TRBJ2-3, reads DGGITQSPKYLFRKEGQNVTLSCEQNLNHDAMYWYRQDPGQGLRLIYYSQIVNDFQKGDIAEGYSVSREKKESFPLTVTSAQKNPTAFYLCASSMKGDTDTQYFGPGTRLTVL.